What follows is one T cell receptor beta chain and its context. TCRdb's copy holds only in-frame clones and misses some; the assay was immunoSEQ multiplex PCR. The data show approximately 200,000 clones, with around three quarters seen just once and around 15% held by the top ten. The data originate from a study of cytotoxic CD8 clonotypes in ibrutinib-treated CLL. This CDR3 spans 14 amino acids. Germline CDR1 SGDLS, CDR2 YYNGEE. Between the trimmed V and J ends, which lost 0 bases and 4 bases, there was a span of 10 bases. V and J are TRBV9 and TRBJ1-2; D is uncertain. This TCR was sampled from a human donor with chronic lymphocytic leukemia. The sequences come from PBMCs, collected after 24 months of ibrutinib treatment. The CDR3 here is CASSVDPGSYGYTF. The CDR3 DNA sequence: TGTGCCAGCAGCGTAGATCCGGGGAGCTATGGCTACACCTTC.